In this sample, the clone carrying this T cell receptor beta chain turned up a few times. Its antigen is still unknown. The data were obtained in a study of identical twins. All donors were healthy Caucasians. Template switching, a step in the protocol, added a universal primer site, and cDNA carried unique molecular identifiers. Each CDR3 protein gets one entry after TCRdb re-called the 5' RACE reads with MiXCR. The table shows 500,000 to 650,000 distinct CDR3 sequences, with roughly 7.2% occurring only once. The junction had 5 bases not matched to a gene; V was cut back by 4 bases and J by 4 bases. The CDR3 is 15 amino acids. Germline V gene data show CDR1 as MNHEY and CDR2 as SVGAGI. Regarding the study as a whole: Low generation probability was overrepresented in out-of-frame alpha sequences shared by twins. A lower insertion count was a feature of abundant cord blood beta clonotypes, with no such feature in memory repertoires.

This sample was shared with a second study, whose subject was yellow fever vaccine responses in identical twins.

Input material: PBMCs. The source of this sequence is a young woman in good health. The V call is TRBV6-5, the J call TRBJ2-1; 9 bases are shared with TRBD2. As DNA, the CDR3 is TGTGCCAGCAGTTCCATAGCGGGGGTGTACAATGAGCAGTTCTTC. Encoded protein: CASSSIAGVYNEQFF.